This entry describes one TCR beta chain. Its antigen remains unidentified. The sample is drawn from a study of T cell clusters in autoimmune cytopenias. Each sample's input was approximately 0.25 ug genomic DNA, 38,000 or so genome equivalents. TRB rearrangements were amplified by touch-down multiplex PCR with mixed TRB-A/B primers. Reprocessing the multiplex PCR reads, TCRdb reports a single entry for every CDR3 protein and omits DNA. The sample totals about 8,100 distinct CDR3 sequences; its top ten clones hold around 6%. Study-wide findings and caveats: Primary autoimmune cytopenia patients appeared to lack physiological T cell clusters present in healthy donors. Active autoimmune hepatitis patients had almost three-fold fewer exclusive TRB clusters than healthy donors. TRB repertoire shifts in secondary cytopenia and chronic lymphocytic leukemia mostly reflected lymphoma, not autoimmunity.

This CDR3 has 12 residues. CDR1 and CDR2 (germline): SEHNR, FQNEAQ (reference sequence). The sequenced material came from peripheral blood. This receptor was taken from a human donor with an autoimmune cytopenia or autoimmune hepatitis (not recorded which). The rearrangement links TRBV7-9 to TRBJ2-1; the D gene TCRdb calls, TRBD1, cannot be checked with no DNA. This chain's CDR3 is CASSEQGYEQFF.